A single sample is the source of the 27 T cell receptor beta chains below, sequenced in a study of blood T cell repertoires in COVID-19. TCRdb's copy holds only in-frame clones and misses some; the assay was immunoSEQ multiplex PCR. The sample consists of approximately 290,000 clones, nearly 90% of them appearing once. The specimen was PBMCs or T cells enriched from blood (not recorded which). All receptors come from a woman aged 18-29 years with acute COVID-19.

The chain is built from TRBV2 and TRBJ1-6; 7 bases line up with TRBD1. Germline CDR1 reads SNHLY; CDR2 reads FYNNEI. V was clipped by 6 bases and J by 10 bases; unmatched bases: 15. There are 16 residues in the CDR3. The CDR3 DNA is TGTGCCAGCAGAGAACAGGGGACCAGGTCGGGATCACCCCTCCACTTT. Protein: CASREQGTRSGSPLHF.

This clone was counted only a few times. The CDR3 nucleotides are TGTGCCAGTAGTATAGATACTAGCGGGGCGGGTTATAACTATGGCTACACCTTC. Translating it yields CASSIDTSGAGYNYGYTF. The gene calls are TRBV19 and TRBJ1-2, with TRBD1 as a possible D gene (5 bases). This CDR3 is 18 amino acids long. Trimming shortened V by 0 bases and J by 1 base, and 18 bases separated the two germline ends. Per germline, CDR1 LNHDA and CDR2 SQIVND (reference sequence).

Here the CDR3 DNA reads TGTGCCAGCAGTGAAGGACAGGGAATAGATACGCAGTATTTT. Translation gives CASSEGQGIDTQYF. V gene TRBV6-1 combines with J gene TRBJ2-3; 7 positions match TRBD1. Germline V gene lookup returns CDR1 MNHNS and CDR2 SASEGT. The CDR3 is 14 residues long. J was trimmed by 5 bases and V by 1 base; bases with no gene match: 3.

This clone was seen only a few times. The chain employs TRBV7-9 and TRBJ2-7; 10 bases map to TRBD2. CDR1 and CDR2 from the germline V gene are SEHNR and FQNEAQ (reference sequence). With 7 bases clipped from V and 0 bases from J, the junction kept 9 bases outside the gene matches. There are 16 residues in the CDR3. This CDR3 is CASTSTGTSVSYEQYF. The CDR3 DNA follows: TGTGCCAGCACCTCGACCGGGACTAGCGTCTCCTACGAGCAGTACTTC.

This clone appeared a single time. The chain employs TRBV30 and TRBJ1-6, with TRBD1 as a possible D gene (6 bases). Looked up from germline, CDR1 is GTSNPN and CDR2 is SVGIG (reference sequence). CDR3 length: 15 residues. V was trimmed by 2 bases and J by 10 bases, leaving 18 bases between them. CDR3 sequence reads: CAWSYRESIGSPLHF. The CDR3 DNA is TGTGCCTGGAGTTACAGGGAGTCAATAGGATCACCCCTCCACTTT.

In regard to this clone: Other DNA sequences in the sample encode the same CDR3. The chain is built from TRBV11-2 and TRBJ1-1; possibly TRBD1 for D (5 bases). In germline, CDR1 is SGHAT, CDR2 FQNNGV. Trimming left V 5 bases short and J 1 base short, with 8 bases between. The CDR3 spans 13 residues. DNA of the CDR3: TGTGCCAGCAGCCTTGGACAGAACACTGAAGCTTTCTTT. It codes for CASSLGQNTEAFF.

The V call is TRBV20-1, the J call TRBJ2-2; perhaps TRBD1 as D (6 bases). The germline V and J ends were trimmed by 3 bases and 5 bases, with 13 bases remaining between them. Per the germline V gene, CDR1 is DFQATT and CDR2 is SNEGSKA (reference sequence). This CDR3 comprises 14 residues. The CDR3 here is CSASSPTGTGELFF. The CDR3 DNA reads TGCAGTGCTAGTTCACCAACAGGGACCGGGGAGCTGTTTTTT.

J is TRBJ2-7 and V is TRBV3-1 (or the pseudogene TRBV3-2); 8 positions match TRBD2. This CDR3 has 14 residues. CDR1 is LGHDT and CDR2 is YNNKEL in the germline V gene (reference sequence). Trimming at V came to 4 bases and at J to 3 bases, leaving 5 bases not matched to a gene. CDR3 in amino acids: CASSPLAGLYEQYF. In nucleotides, the CDR3 is TGTGCCAGCAGCCCCCTAGCGGGCCTCTACGAGCAGTACTTC.

A single count supports this clone. The CDR3 sequence is CASTLPHPGREQYF. The CDR3 coding sequence is TGTGCCAGCACCCTCCCCCATCCAGGGCGCGAGCAGTACTTC. V gene TRBV28 combines with J gene TRBJ2-7, with TRBD1 as a possible D gene (5 bases). Germline V CDR1 and CDR2: MDHEN, SYDVKM. The CDR3 loop spans 14 amino acids. V dropped 7 bases and J dropped 6 bases, with 19 bases sitting between them.

The chain has TRBV3-1 (or the pseudogene TRBV3-2) and TRBJ2-7; weak D call: TRBD2 (5 bases). This CDR3 has 17 residues. Germline V CDR1 and CDR2: LGHDT, YNNKEL (reference sequence). Trimming took off 0 bases at V and 6 bases at J, with 21 bases between the two ends. CDR3 in DNA: TGTGCCAGCAGCCAAGAATTAACGGGGTGGCTAGGTAGCGAGCAGTACTTC. Protein: CASSQELTGWLGSEQYF.

This clone has a single count. The rearrangement uses TRBV5-5 and TRBJ1-5; TRBD1 aligns across 9 bases. Losses at the gene ends were 0 bases for V and 7 bases for J; bases not matched to a gene: 8. CDR1 SGHKS and CDR2 YYEKEE come from the germline V gene (reference sequence). The CDR3 contains 16 residues. In nucleotides, the CDR3 is TGTGCCAGCAGCTTGGATACAGGGGGCGCGTACCAGCCCCAGCATTTT. Translation: CASSLDTGGAYQPQHF.

The V and J genes are TRBV28 and TRBJ2-6; the D is unclear. Germline-derived CDR1 and CDR2 are MDHEN and SYDVKM. V lost 5 bases and J lost 4, with 6 bases in between. The CDR3 consists of 13 residues. CDR3 region: CASSIRGANVLTF. CDR3 nucleotide sequence: TGTGCCAGCAGTATCAGGGGGGCCAACGTCCTGACTTTC.

This chain joins TRBV5-1 and TRBJ2-3, with no clear D. Trimming left V 0 bases short and J 2 bases short, with 10 bases between. CDR3 length: 15 residues. The germline V gene encodes CDR1 SGHRS and CDR2 YFSETQ. This CDR3 reads CASSLGSTNTDTQYF. The CDR3 DNA sequence: TGCGCCAGCAGCTTGGGCAGTACTAACACAGATACGCAGTATTTT.

A few counts support this clone. The CDR3 reads CASSDQGAVYGYTF. The CDR3 bases are TGTGCCAGCAGTGATCAGGGGGCGGTCTATGGCTACACCTTC. The chain recombines TRBV2 with TRBJ1-2; TRBD1 matches 8 bases. Germline trimming cut 3 bases from V and 4 bases from J; bases unmatched to any gene: 4. The germline CDR1 and CDR2 sequences are SNHLY and FYNNEI. The CDR3 is made up of 14 amino acids.

Turning to this clone: The junction and the germline gene differ at one end; a read error may be behind it. Other DNA sequences in this specimen translate into the identical CDR3. This chain uses TRBV28 with TRBJ1-6, with D unclear. The V gene's germline CDR1 is MDHEN and CDR2 SYDVKM. This CDR3 has 15 residues. The CDR3 loop reads CASSLMSSYNSPLHF. For the CDR3, the DNA is TGTGCCAGCAGTTTAATGAGCTCCTATAATTCGCCCCTCCACTTT.

The rearrangement uses TRBV19 and TRBJ1-1, with 7 bases matching TRBD1. V lost 7 bases and J lost 4; bases outside the gene matches: 6. Germline V gene lookup returns CDR1 LNHDA and CDR2 SQIVND (reference sequence). CDR3 length equals 13 residues. CDR3 in amino acids: CASKPGTVTEAFF. CDR3 nucleotide sequence: TGTGCCAGTAAACCCGGGACAGTCACTGAAGCTTTCTTT.

V usage is TRBV7-2 and J usage is TRBJ2-1; 10 nucleotides match TRBD2. V gave up 3 bases and J gave up 6 bases; unmatched junction bases: 5. The CDR3 extends over 15 amino acids. Germline CDR1 and CDR2: SGHTA and FQGNSA. This CDR3 reads CASSFGTSALNEQFF. The CDR3 nucleotides are TGTGCCAGCAGCTTCGGGACTAGCGCCCTCAATGAGCAGTTCTTC.

The chain employs TRBV2 and TRBJ2-7; TRBD2 matches 7 bases. CDR3 size: 15 residues. Per the germline V gene, CDR1 is SNHLY and CDR2 is FYNNEI. The ends lost 7 bases at V and 0 bases at J; junction bases unmatched: 9. DNA of the CDR3: TGTGCCAGCACCGGTGGGGAGGGACTCTCCTACGAGCAGTACTTC. Residues: CASTGGEGLSYEQYF.

The CDR3 sequence is CASSPPGQNYGYTF. Here the CDR3 DNA reads TGTGCCAGCAGCCCACCGGGACAGAACTATGGCTACACCTTC. The rearrangement joins TRBV11-3 to TRBJ1-2; 7 nucleotides agree with TRBD1. V gave up 5 bases and J gave up 2 bases; unmatched junction bases: 5. The CDR3 is 14 amino acids. The V gene's germline CDR1 is SGHNT and CDR2 YENEEA.

V is TRBV5-5 and J is TRBJ2-7; TRBD1 agrees at 7 bases. V shed 3 bases and J 2 bases; nucleotides not matched to a gene: 5. Germline loops: CDR1 SGHKS, CDR2 YYEKEE (reference sequence). CDR3 length: 14 residues. The CDR3 spells CASSWDSSPYEQYF. CDR3 bases: TGTGCCAGCAGCTGGGACAGTTCTCCCTACGAGCAGTACTTC.

CDR3 residues: CASSLAWDSRNTIYF. The CDR3 bases are TGTGCCAGCAGTTTAGCGTGGGACTCGCGAAACACCATATATTTT. This sequence joins TRBV6-5 and TRBJ1-3; TRBD1 might be the D (5 bases). The V end lost 4 bases, the J end lost 5 bases, and 15 bases lay between the germline ends. In germline, CDR1 is MNHEY, CDR2 SVGAGI. The CDR3 is 15 residues long.

This clone was seen just once. This chain uses TRBV2 with TRBJ1-5; no reliable D call. V was trimmed by 5 bases and J by 5 bases, leaving 13 bases between them. Germline assignment: CDR1 SNHLY and CDR2 FYNNEI. The CDR3 totals 14 residues. CDR3 coding DNA: TGTGCCAGCAGTTCCGTGGCAGAGGATCAGCCCCAGCATTTT. It is translated as CASSSVAEDQPQHF.

The V gene is TRBV7-8, the J gene TRBJ1-2; maybe TRBD1 (5 bases). The CDR3 is 16 residues long. The ends were cut back, 5 bases at V and 6 bases at J, with 22 bases in the middle. Germline CDR1 and CDR2: SGHVS and FQNEAQ. CDR3 bases: TGTGCCAGCAGCCCAGAGGGACTTACGTGGACCCATGGCTACACCTTC. It encodes CASSPEGLTWTHGYTF.

The chain recombines TRBV28 with TRBJ2-5; D gene uncertain. Trimming stripped 6 bases from V and 12 bases from J, with 11 bases between. The CDR3 totals 10 residues. Germline values: CDR1 MDHEN, CDR2 SYDVKM. In DNA, the CDR3 is TGTGCCAGCAGCCGGGTCTCCAAGTACTTC. Protein sequence: CASSRVSKYF.

The chain links TRBV7-9 to TRBJ2-3, with a tentative D call TRBD2 (6 bases). Per germline, CDR1 SEHNR and CDR2 FQNEAQ (reference sequence). The CDR3 extends over 17 amino acids. Trimming took 6 bases from V and 2 from J, leaving 21 bases between them. CDR3 in amino acids: CASSFIRTTRATDTQYF. The CDR3 DNA follows: TGTGCCAGCAGTTTTATCCGGACTACCCGCGCCACAGATACGCAGTATTTT.

The V call is TRBV7-8, the J call TRBJ1-3, with D maybe TRBD1 (5 bases). V was clipped by 6 bases and J by 3 bases, with 9 bases between them. Germline-derived CDR1 and CDR2 are SGHVS and FQNEAQ. The CDR3 length is 13 residues. The CDR3 DNA is TGTGCCAGCAGGCGGGGGGGTGGAAACACCATATATTTT. Translating gives CASRRGGGNTIYF.

The rearrangement joins TRBV28 to TRBJ2-2; 7 bases fit TRBD1. The CDR3 contains 15 residues. CDR1 and CDR2 (germline): MDHEN, SYDVKM. J was trimmed by 8 bases and V by 7 bases; bases with no gene match: 13. The CDR3 nucleotides read TGTGCCAGCAATGCGGACAGGCCTGGTCGAGGGGAGCTGTTTTTT. It translates to CASNADRPGRGELFF.